This TCR beta chain appears in the sequencing data of a study of blood T cell repertoires in COVID-19. Study as a whole: COVID-19 samples from acute and convalescent phases originated in the United States, Italy and Spain.

Participant-reported clinical history was the basis for cohort assignment. Deletions cut 7 bases from V and 5 bases from J, with 6 bases between. The CDR3 covers 11 residues. Germline loops: CDR1 SGHNT, CDR2 YYREEE (reference sequence). Original methodology: Cell counts per sample came from amplifying reference gene primers. Using immunoSEQ multiplex PCR, the repertoire was profiled, and TCRdb retains in-frame clones only, with some absent. From that table come the V and J calls and clone size; the DNA was used to work out D and trimming. The sample records approximately 220,000 clones, roughly 80% being singletons.

Sequencing was carried out using PBMCs or T cells enriched from blood (not recorded which). This TCR came from a woman aged 45-60 years who had been exposed to COVID-19. The chain is built from TRBV5-4 and TRBJ2-2; the D is unclear. The CDR3 protein is CASGSTGELFF. The CDR3 DNA reads as TGTGCCAGCGGCTCAACCGGGGAGCTGTTTTTT.